The 22 T cell receptor beta chains below come from one sample, sequenced in a study of spatial heterogeneity in lung cancer. Study-wide results and limits: One measure, the expanded intratumoral alpha and beta TCR count, tracked tumor mutation counts.

Time point denoted: sample taken at primary tumor resection. These TCRs' antigens remain unknown. TCRdb itself ran the 5' RACE reads through MiXCR, one entry per CDR3 protein. This table holds about 10,000 distinct CDR3 sequences, approximately 58% found once. The sample here was lung tumor tissue, taken at surgery. The receptors stem from a female donor with early-stage non-small cell lung cancer.

Concerning this clonotype: As an off-target read in a library built for alpha chains, this beta chain has a frequency of little significance. In DNA, the CDR3 is TGTGCCAGCAGTGAAATGGGAAATTCACCCCTCCACTTT. Residues: CASSEMGNSPLHF. This chain joins TRBV6-1 and TRBJ1-6; D gene ambiguous. This CDR3 has 13 residues. Trimming took off 2 bases at V and 7 bases at J, with 6 bases between the two ends. Germline lookup yields CDR1 MNHNS and CDR2 SASEGT.

Concerning this clonotype itself: Being off target in a library aimed at alpha chains, this beta chain has a size of little meaning. J is TRBJ2-3 and V is TRBV7-2; D not resolved. V was clipped by 1 base and J by 4 bases, with 12 bases between them. This CDR3 contains 15 residues. The V gene's germline CDR1 is SGHTA and CDR2 FQGNSA. The CDR3 reads CASSLVPSPPDTQYF. CDR3 sequence (DNA): TGTGCCAGCAGCTTAGTCCCCAGCCCTCCAGATACGCAGTATTTT.

With respect to this clonotype: This beta chain appears as a stray read in a library generated for alpha chains; its size is not informative. The chain combines TRBV11-2 with TRBJ2-3; a weak D match, TRBD2 (6 bases). The CDR3 covers 15 residues. Trimming removed 1 base at V and 0 bases at J, with 8 bases between. Germline CDR1 reads SGHAT; CDR2 reads FQNNGV. CDR3 region: CASSLVAASTDTQYF. The CDR3 bases are TGTGCCAGCAGCTTAGTAGCGGCTAGCACAGATACGCAGTATTTT.

This clonotype was detected only a few times. The size of this beta chain means little, since it is a stray read in a library made for alpha chains. J is TRBJ1-6 and V is TRBV7-3; tentatively, D is TRBD1 (5 bases). V was pared by 2 bases and J by 7 bases, with 12 bases between. The germline CDR1 and CDR2 sequences are SGHTA and FQGTGA. This CDR3 contains 15 residues. CDR3: CASSLYGGRNSPLHF. The CDR3 DNA follows: TGTGCCAGCAGCTTATATGGGGGAAGGAATTCACCCCTCCACTTT.

This clonotype is a singleton in its sample. A library prepared for alpha chains yielded this beta chain as an off-target read; its size is of little meaning. The chain couples TRBV6-5 to TRBJ2-3; D unresolved. Between the trimmed V and J ends, which lost 4 bases and 2 bases, there was a span of 10 bases. Germline V CDR1 and CDR2: MNHEY, SVGAGI. This CDR3 comprises 14 residues. DNA for the CDR3: TGTGCCAGCAGTTTAGGCAGGCTCACAGATACGCAGTATTTT. This translates into CASSLGRLTDTQYF.

With respect to this clonotype: A library prepared for alpha chains yielded this beta chain as an off-target read; its size is of little meaning. The gene calls are TRBV20-1 and TRBJ1-1; perhaps TRBD1 as D (5 bases). Germline lookup yields CDR1 DFQATT and CDR2 SNEGSKA (reference sequence). Between the trimmed V and J ends, which lost 3 bases and 0 bases, there was a span of 8 bases. This CDR3 spans 13 amino acids. CDR3: CSARGEMNTEAFF. The CDR3 coding sequence is TGCAGTGCTAGGGGGGAGATGAACACTGAAGCTTTCTTT.

This clonotype turned up a few times. As an off-target read in a library built for alpha chains, this beta chain has a frequency of little significance. The V and J genes are TRBV5-1 and TRBJ2-7, with TRBD1 as a possible D gene (6 bases). CDR3 length equals 13 residues. The V end was cut by 4 bases, the J end by 3 bases, with 11 bases between. Germline V CDR1 and CDR2: SGHRS, YFSETQ. The CDR3 nucleotides are TGCGCCAGCAGCACTCGGACAGACTACGAGCAGTACTTC. It specifies CASSTRTDYEQYF.

In this sample, this clonotype turned up a few times. This beta chain represents an off-target read in a library built for alpha chains; its size is of limited meaning. This rearrangement joins TRBV11-2 to TRBJ1-4; D remains unclear. The CDR3 spans 15 residues. The ends were cut back, 5 bases at V and 7 bases at J, with 17 bases in the middle. Germline V CDR1 and CDR2: SGHAT, FQNNGV. CDR3 amino acids: CASSQTRAGGEKLFF. CDR3 in DNA: TGTGCCAGCAGCCAGACGAGGGCGGGTGGTGAAAAACTGTTTTTT.

About this clonotype: This beta chain is an unintended read in a library built for alpha chains; its size means little. The gene calls are TRBV6-1 and TRBJ2-7, with D unclear. Looked up from germline, CDR1 is MNHNS and CDR2 is SASEGT. The V and J ends lost 7 bases and 0 bases respectively, with 16 bases between them. The CDR3 covers 15 residues. CDR3 bases: TGTGCCAGCACCCCGGAAGTTTACCGCTCCTACGAGCAGTACTTC. Translated, it gives CASTPEVYRSYEQYF.

In its sample, this clonotype was seen a few times. This beta chain is off target for a library built for alpha chains, so its abundance means little. This rearrangement joins TRBV7-2 to TRBJ2-2, with unresolved D. Germline V gene sequence: CDR1 SGHTA, CDR2 FQGNSA. This CDR3 is 14 amino acids long. Trimming pared 5 bases from V and 1 base from J, leaving 8 bases between. CDR3 loop: CASSLDMNTGELFF. In DNA, the CDR3 is TGTGCCAGCAGCCTTGACATGAACACCGGGGAGCTGTTTTTT.

With respect to this clonotype: Since the library was made to target alpha chains, this beta chain is a stray read and its abundance is not meaningful. The genes are TRBV29-1 and TRBJ1-4; D perhaps matches TRBD1 (5 bases). The V gene's germline CDR1 is SQVTM and CDR2 ANQGSEA. The CDR3 sequence is 14 residues long. V was shortened by 6 bases and J by 0 bases, with 11 bases between the two germline ends. The CDR3: CSVGDRATNEKLFF. The DNA for the CDR3 is TGCAGCGTGGGTGACAGAGCAACTAATGAAAAACTGTTTTTT.

A few counts support this clonotype. Because the library targeted alpha chains, this beta chain is an off-target read whose size means little. The V call is TRBV6-2 or TRBV6-3, the J call TRBJ1-2, with unresolved D. Germline CDR1 MNHEY, CDR2 SVGEGT. The V end was cut by 7 bases, the J end by 3 bases, with 9 bases between. This CDR3 has 12 amino acids. In nucleotides, the CDR3 is TGTGCCAGCACCTATAGTGACTATGGCTACACCTTC. Residues: CASTYSDYGYTF.

As regards this clonotype: The library was designed around alpha chains, so this beta chain is a stray read whose abundance carries little weight. The V call is TRBV7-9, the J call TRBJ2-1; D call uncertain. V was clipped by 2 bases and J by 4 bases, with 3 bases between them. The germline V gene encodes CDR1 SEHNR and CDR2 FQNEAQ (reference sequence). The CDR3 is made up of 12 amino acids. CDR3: CASSLSYNEQFF. CDR3 in DNA: TGTGCCAGCAGCTTAAGTTACAATGAGCAGTTCTTC.

Comment on this clonotype: This beta chain is an off-target read within a library intended for alpha chains, so its frequency means little. The rearrangement links TRBV6-5 to TRBJ1-2, with unresolved D. V lost 7 bases, J lost 2 bases, and 14 bases lay in between. The germline gives CDR1 MNHEY, CDR2 SVGAGI. This CDR3 spans 14 amino acids. The CDR3 loop is CASTALGWNYGYTF. CDR3 sequence (DNA): TGTGCCAGCACCGCGTTGGGGTGGAACTATGGCTACACCTTC.

As concerns this clonotype: This beta chain lies outside the target of a library built for alpha chains; its clone size means little. J is TRBJ2-4 and V is TRBV20-1, with unresolved D. Germline CDR1 is DFQATT and CDR2 is SNEGSKA (reference sequence). V lost 6 bases to trimming and J lost 0 bases, with 6 bases between them. This CDR3 is 12 amino acids long. The CDR3 DNA reads TGCAGTGCGGATGGAGCCAAAAACATTCAGTACTTC. As protein: CSADGAKNIQYF.

Remarks on this clonotype: The DNA is omitted, as the CDR3 cannot be located on it reliably, and the CDR3 follows TCRdb's listing. For a library built for alpha chains, this beta chain is a stray read; little rests on its size. V and J are TRBV20-1 and TRBJ1-5. Germline CDR1 and CDR2: DFQATT and SNEGSKA (reference sequence). The CDR3 numbers 15 amino acids, ends counted. The CDR3 spells CSTSVGLDSNQPQHF.

This clonotype was seen a handful of times. Because this beta chain is a stray read in a library intended to capture alpha chains, its abundance should not be given much weight. The rearrangement links TRBV3-1 to TRBJ2-1; D is perhaps TRBD1 (6 bases). Trimming left V 6 bases short and J 6 bases short, with 15 bases between. CDR1 and CDR2 (germline): LGHDT, YNNKEL (reference sequence). CDR3 length: 14 amino acids. The CDR3 DNA reads as TGTGCCAGCAGTCCTACAGGGCGAGGCAATGAGCAGTTCTTC. Translating it yields CASSPTGRGNEQFF.

This clonotype was observed a few times. Since the library was made to target alpha chains, this beta chain is a stray read and its abundance is not meaningful. The rearrangement uses TRBV12-3 or TRBV12-4 and TRBJ2-3; weak D call: TRBD1 (6 bases). The CDR3 contains 16 residues. V lost 6 bases, J lost 0 bases, and 16 bases lay in between. The CDR3 spells CASSLTGRSSTDTQYF. As DNA, the CDR3 is TGTGCCAGCAGCCTTACAGGGAGATCTAGCACAGATACGCAGTATTTT.

Of note for this clonotype: This beta chain is off target for a library built for alpha chains, so its abundance means little. The chain is built from TRBV11-2 and TRBJ2-1; tentatively, D is TRBD2 (6 bases). Germline CDR1 is SGHAT and CDR2 is FQNNGV. V lost 5 bases to trimming and J lost 7 bases, with 24 bases between them. The CDR3 totals 17 residues. CDR3 in DNA: TGTGCCAGCAGCGCGGGGTTTCTCACCTCGGTAAGGAATGAGCAGTTCTTC. It encodes CASSAGFLTSVRNEQFF.

Notes on this clonotype: A library made for alpha chains picked up this beta chain off target, so its size means little. The V and J genes are TRBV7-9 and TRBJ2-3; D gene unclear. CDR3 size: 14 residues. The V and J ends lost 3 bases and 1 base respectively, with 8 bases between them. Germline V lookup: CDR1 SEHNR, CDR2 FQNEAQ (reference sequence). The CDR3 is CASSFYDGTDTQYF. In DNA, the CDR3 is TGTGCCAGCAGCTTTTACGACGGCACAGATACGCAGTATTTT.

As concerns this clonotype: With the library built for alpha chains, this beta chain is off target and its frequency is not meaningful. In DNA form, the CDR3 reads TGTGCCAGCACGCTCGGGGCTAGCAATCAGCCCCAGCATTTT. It codes for CASTLGASNQPQHF. The V and J genes are TRBV2 and TRBJ1-5; possibly TRBD1 for D (5 bases). V was shortened by 7 bases and J by 0 bases, with 10 bases between the two germline ends. Germline V lookup: CDR1 SNHLY, CDR2 FYNNEI. The CDR3 has 14 amino acids. The full variable domain, rest sourced from reference TRBV2 and TRBJ1-5, is EPEVTQTPSHQVTQMGQEVILRCVPISNHLYFYWYRQILGQKVEFLVSFYNNEISEKSEIFDDQFSVERPDGSNFTLKIRSTKLEDSAMYFCASTLGASNQPQHFGDGTRLSIL.

Comments on this clonotype: This beta chain is an unintended read in a library built for alpha chains; its size means little. The chain couples TRBV28 to TRBJ1-5, with unresolved D. The CDR3 extends over 12 amino acids. V lost 7 bases, J lost 2 bases, and 6 bases lay in between. Germline CDR1 and CDR2: MDHEN and SYDVKM. CDR3: CASTRGNQPQHF. The DNA for the CDR3 is TGTGCCAGCACGAGAGGCAATCAGCCCCAGCATTTT. Complete variable domain (other parts from reference TRBV28 and TRBJ1-5): DVKVTQSSRYLVKRTGEKVFLECVQDMDHENMFWYRQDPGLGLRLIYFSYDVKMKEKGDIPEGYSVSREKKERFSLILESASTNQTSMYLCASTRGNQPQHFGDGTRLSIL.